This TCR beta chain was captured by sequencing in a study of Graves' ophthalmopathy and Graves' hyperthyroidism. The TCR beta CDR3 regions underwent amplification from RNA transcripts. An opening RT-PCR round employed HTBI primers and preceded a second-round multiplex PCR. One entry per CDR3 protein, called by TCRdb with MiXCR from the multiplex PCR reads. The sample lists 600,000 to 950,000 distinct CDR3 sequences; roughly 40% were seen once. V lost 3 bases and J lost 10, with 19 bases in between. Germline V gene sequence: CDR1 SNHLY, CDR2 FYNNEI. CDR3 size: 16 residues. This clonotype was picked up many times.

Sequencing was done on a sample of peripheral blood. This chain connects TRBV2 to TRBJ1-6; D gene ambiguous. The clonotype comes from an adult man with Graves' ophthalmopathy. The CDR3 reads CASSEGSGKVGSPLHF. Here the CDR3 DNA reads TGTGCCAGCAGTGAGGGATCAGGAAAGGTGGGGTCACCCCTCCACTTT.